The 11 T cell receptor beta chains reported below all come from one sample, sequenced in a study of beta chain features in type 1 diabetes. Expressed TCRB transcripts got sequenced, as all isolated RNA was reverse transcribed. Sequencing used immunoSEQ multiplex PCR; TCRdb keeps in-frame clones, though not all of them. The data contain tens of thousands of clones, about a third of them singletons. The sequencing input was stem cell memory CD4+ T cells from blood. These TCRs come from a woman aged 18 to 35 in good health.

This clone occurred a few times. The chain employs TRBV2 and TRBJ1-5, with a tentative D call TRBD1 (5 bases). CDR3 length: 15 residues. Germline V gene lookup returns CDR1 SNHLY and CDR2 FYNNEI. Trimming pared 6 bases from V and 2 bases from J, leaving 14 bases between. The CDR3 DNA sequence: TGTGCCAGCAGCAAATGGGTAGGGGGCAATCAGCCCCAGCATTTT. This sequence encodes CASSKWVGGNQPQHF.

V is TRBV30 and J is TRBJ1-2, with D possibly matching TRBD1 (6 bases). This CDR3 contains 15 residues. Trimming took off 4 bases at V and 4 bases at J, with 19 bases between the two ends. The germline CDR1 and CDR2 sequences are GTSNPN and SVGIG (reference sequence). In DNA form, the CDR3 reads TGTGCCTGGACAATACAGGGAATAAAAGGCTATGGCTACACCTTC. This sequence encodes CAWTIQGIKGYGYTF.

This clone was observed a few times. This chain connects TRBV7-2 to TRBJ1-4, with no clear D. Looked up from germline, CDR1 is SGHTA and CDR2 is FQGNSA. The CDR3 loop spans 15 amino acids. V lost 5 bases and J lost 11, with 21 bases in between. CDR3 sequence reads: CASSPPDGAGDKLFF. CDR3 in DNA: TGTGCCAGCAGCCCACCGGACGGCGCCGGGGATAAACTGTTTTTT.

The CDR3 protein is CASSPGTGVNTQYF. The CDR3 DNA reads as TGTGCCAGCTCACCCGGGACAGGGGTAAATACGCAGTATTTT. This rearrangement joins TRBV18 to TRBJ2-3; 10 bases match TRBD1. This CDR3 is 14 amino acids long. CDR1 is KGHSH and CDR2 is LQKENI in the germline V gene. The J segment lost 7 bases and the V segment lost 3 bases, leaving 4 bases of the junction unmatched.

The rearrangement uses TRBV18 and TRBJ1-5; TRBD1 matches at 11 bases. CDR1 KGHSH and CDR2 LQKENI come from the germline V gene. This CDR3 has 16 amino acids. Losses at the gene ends were 3 bases for V and 4 bases for J; bases not matched to a gene: 5. The CDR3 DNA reads as TGTGCCAGCTCACCCGGGACAGGGGGGAGGAATCAGCCCCAGCATTTT. Translating gives CASSPGTGGRNQPQHF.

V is TRBV7-8 and J is TRBJ2-5; 7 nucleotides align to TRBD1. This CDR3 is 15 amino acids long. Losses at the gene ends were 5 bases for V and 2 bases for J; bases not matched to a gene: 8. The germline gives CDR1 SGHVS, CDR2 FQNEAQ. DNA for the CDR3: TGTGCCAGCAGCATCGCTAGGGACAGTCAAGAGACCCAGTACTTC. Protein sequence: CASSIARDSQETQYF.

In this sample, this clone turned up a few times. The chain recombines TRBV7-2 with TRBJ2-4; 13 bases align to TRBD2. Unmatched junction bases numbered 11, after V lost 5 bases and J lost 16 bases. Germline assignment: CDR1 SGHTA and CDR2 FQGNSA. This CDR3 has 14 amino acids. DNA of the CDR3: TGTGCCAGCAGCGAGACCCTTACTAGCGGGGGGGGATACTTC. It yields the protein CASSETLTSGGGYF. Looking up the rest from reference TRBV7-2 and TRBJ2-4 gives the full variable domain: GAGVSQSPSNKVTEKGKDVELRCDPISGHTALYWYRQSLGQGLEFLIYFQGNSAPDKSGLPSDRFSAERTGGSVSTLTIQRTQQEDSAVYLCASSETLTSGGGYFGAGTRLSVL.

This chain uses TRBV2 with TRBJ2-7, with D possibly TRBD2 on 6 matching bases. Germline values: CDR1 SNHLY, CDR2 FYNNEI. The CDR3 has 13 amino acids. V shed 5 bases and J shed 6 bases, with 14 bases lying between them. The CDR3 DNA reads TGTGCCAGCAGTCTGGACGGGGGAGGCGAGCAGTACTTC. Protein: CASSLDGGGEQYF.

This chain links TRBV4-3 with TRBJ2-1; no firm D call. The ends were cut back, 1 base at V and 0 bases at J, with 7 bases in the middle. This CDR3 has 15 residues. CDR1 LGHNA and CDR2 YSLEER come from the germline V gene. In nucleotides, the CDR3 is TGCGCCAGCAGCCAAGGGTTTAGCTCCTACAATGAGCAGTTCTTC. Translated, it gives CASSQGFSSYNEQFF.

The chain employs TRBV7-2 and TRBJ2-3; 9 bases match TRBD2. V lost 3 bases to trimming and J lost 6 bases; unmatched junction nucleotides: 13. CDR1 is SGHTA, CDR2 FQGNSA, per germline. This CDR3 has 17 residues. The chain's CDR3 is CASSLPRLAGASDTQYF. In DNA, the CDR3 is TGTGCCAGCAGCTTGCCTCGATTAGCGGGAGCCTCGGATACGCAGTATTTT. Using reference TRBV7-2 and TRBJ2-3 for the parts outside the CDR3, the full variable domain is GAGVSQSPSNKVTEKGKDVELRCDPISGHTALYWYRQSLGQGLEFLIYFQGNSAPDKSGLPSDRFSAERTGGSVSTLTIQRTQQEDSAVYLCASSLPRLAGASDTQYFGPGTRLTVL.

This clone was detected only once. CDR3 bases: TGTGCCAGCAGCCTGGACAGGGTTGCTACGCAGTATTTT. It is translated as CASSLDRVATQYF. The chain uses TRBV11-1 and TRBJ2-3, with 8 bases that match TRBD1. This CDR3 region has 13 residues. Trimming cost V 5 bases and J 8 bases; bases outside gene matches: 6. Germline V gives CDR1 SGHAT, CDR2 FQDESV (reference sequence).